The 7 T cell receptor beta chains given below trace back to one sample, sequenced in a study of CD8+ T cells in alopecia areata. The treatment denotes: oral pan-JAK inhibitor, 5-10 mg twice daily. It was cDNA, reverse transcribed from extracted RNA, that served as the sequencing template. The data were produced by immunoSEQ multiplex PCR, yet TCRdb's version contains in-frame clones alone and is incomplete. Seen here are 150,000 to 200,000 clones, around 60% observed once, and the top ten hold under 1.5%. This specimen was CD4+ T cells sorted from blood, taken between weeks 49 and 50, from a patient treated with tofacitinib. All receptors come from a human donor with alopecia areata.

V gene TRBV13 combines with J gene TRBJ2-7; possibly TRBD1 for D (5 bases). Germline V gene sequence: CDR1 PRHDT, CDR2 FYEKMQ (reference sequence). This CDR3 region has 15 residues. V was trimmed by 2 bases and J by 0 bases, leaving 11 bases between them. The CDR3 coding sequence is TGTGCCAGCAGCTTAAACAGGCTAAGCTCCTACGAGCAGTACTTC. Protein product: CASSLNRLSSYEQYF. Variable domain in full (rest from reference TRBV13 and TRBJ2-7): AAGVIQSPRHLIKEKRETATLKCYPIPRHDTVYWYQQGPGQDPQFLISFYEKMQSDKGSIPDRFSAQQFSDYHSELNMSSLELGDSALYFCASSLNRLSSYEQYFGPGTRLTVT.

The chain is built from TRBV30 and TRBJ1-4; a possible D gene is TRBD1 (5 bases). V was trimmed by 5 bases and J by 4 bases, leaving 14 bases between them. Germline CDR1 is GTSNPN and CDR2 is SVGIG (reference sequence). The CDR3 runs to 14 residues. The CDR3 is CAWGPGTLNEKLFF. The CDR3 DNA reads TGTGCCTGGGGACCCGGGACCCTTAATGAAAAACTGTTTTTT.

The genes are TRBV29-1 and TRBJ1-2; the D gene is possibly TRBD1 (5 bases). Germline V gene data show CDR1 as SQVTM and CDR2 as ANQGSEA. CDR3 length equals 13 residues. Trimming took off 3 bases at V and 7 bases at J, with 15 bases between the two ends. CDR3 DNA: TGCAGCGTTGATGGAGGGGTTGAGAGTGGCTACACCTTC. It codes for CSVDGGVESGYTF. The entire variable domain, with the rest obtained from reference TRBV29-1 and TRBJ1-2, is as follows: SAVISQKPSRDICQRGTSLTIQCQVDSQVTMMFWYRQQPGQSLTLIATANQGSEATYESGFVIDKFPISRPNLTFSTLTVSNMSPEDSSIYLCSVDGGVESGYTFGSGTRLTVV.

The chain links TRBV10-3 to TRBJ2-7; 10 bases align to TRBD2. This CDR3 is built from 19 residues. The germline V gene encodes CDR1 ENHRY and CDR2 SYGVKD. V shed 11 bases, J shed 12 bases, and the junction held 34 bases outside the gene matches. CDR3 sequence reads: CASHTPLSGGSDKTEQWYF. The CDR3 nucleotides are TGTGCCTCCCACACCCCGCTTAGCGGGGGGTCGGACAAGACAGAGCAGTGGTACTTC.

In its sample, this clone was seen a few times. This chain links TRBV7-2 with TRBJ1-5; 11 bases line up with TRBD1. Unmatched junction bases numbered 6, after V lost 5 bases and J lost 3 bases. CDR1 is SGHTA, CDR2 FQGNSA, per germline. This CDR3 contains 16 residues. The CDR3 bases are TGTGCCAGCAGCCCAAGGACAGGGGGCTTCAATCAGCCCCAGCATTTT. Residues: CASSPRTGGFNQPQHF.

The J gene is TRBJ2-2, the V gene TRBV7-2, with TRBD2 matching 7 bases. Germline-derived CDR1 and CDR2 are SGHTA and FQGNSA. The V segment lost 5 bases and the J segment 1 base; nucleotides outside the gene matches: 7. This CDR3 has 16 amino acids. Written as DNA, the CDR3 is TGTGCCAGCAGCCCCACGGGACTATTGAACACCGGGGAGCTGTTTTTT. It translates to CASSPTGLLNTGELFF. Full variable domain (outside the CDR3, taken from reference TRBV7-2 and TRBJ2-2): GAGVSQSPSNKVTEKGKDVELRCDPISGHTALYWYRQSLGQGLEFLIYFQGNSAPDKSGLPSDRFSAERTGGSVSTLTIQRTQQEDSAVYLCASSPTGLLNTGELFFGEGSRLTVL.

The rearrangement uses TRBV29-1 and TRBJ1-1; no definite D call. The V gene's germline CDR1 is SQVTM and CDR2 ANQGSEA. The CDR3 totals 14 residues. V was clipped by 1 base and J by 1 base, with 10 bases between them. The CDR3 sequence: CSVEVKGQNTEAFF. CDR3 DNA: TGCAGCGTTGAAGTTAAGGGCCAGAACACTGAAGCTTTCTTT.